Below are 5 T cell receptor beta chains sequenced from a single sample in a study of blood T cell repertoires in COVID-19. Data came from immunoSEQ multiplex PCR; TCRdb stores just in-frame clones and leaves some out. The sample has roughly 150,000 clones, more than 70% seen once; the top ten hold approximately 19%. The sample consisted of peripheral blood. These receptor sequences come from a woman between 65 and 79 years old who had recovered from COVID-19.

The rearrangement links TRBV29-1 to TRBJ2-5; maybe TRBD2 (7 bases). This CDR3 region has 14 residues. Germline V CDR1 and CDR2: SQVTM, ANQGSEA. Trimming took 6 bases from V and 1 from J, leaving 15 bases between them. CDR3 nucleotide sequence: TGCAGCGTGGGGGGCGGGGGCCCCCAAGAGACCCAGTACTTC. It is translated as CSVGGGGPQETQYF. Based on the CDR3 plus reference TRBV29-1 and TRBJ2-5, the full variable domain is SAVISQKPSRDICQRGTSLTIQCQVDSQVTMMFWYRQQPGQSLTLIATANQGSEATYESGFVIDKFPISRPNLTFSTLTVSNMSPEDSSIYLCSVGGGGPQETQYFGPGTRLLVL.

This clone was seen just once. The rearrangement joins TRBV24-1 to TRBJ1-2, with TRBD1 matching 8 bases. The germline V gene has CDR1 KGHDR and CDR2 SFDVKD. Trimming removed 12 bases from V and 2 bases from J; junction bases left unmatched: 7. The CDR3 totals 13 residues. The CDR3: CAALGTGNYGYTF. CDR3 in DNA: TGTGCCGCCCTCGGGACAGGAAACTATGGCTACACCTTC.

V is TRBV11-1 and J is TRBJ2-5, with 10 bases that match TRBD2. From germline, CDR1 is SGHAT and CDR2 FQDESV (reference sequence). CDR3 size: 16 residues. J lost 1 base, V lost 2 bases, and 4 bases had no gene match. DNA for the CDR3: TGTGCCAGCAGCTTATGGGCTAGCGGGAGCCAAGAGACCCAGTACTTC. It encodes CASSLWASGSQETQYF.

The rearrangement uses TRBV6-5 and TRBJ1-1, with 8 bases lining up with TRBD1. The V and J ends lost 5 bases and 3 bases, in that order; junction bases with no gene match: 8. The CDR3 loop spans 15 amino acids. CDR1 and CDR2 from the germline V gene are MNHEY and SVGAGI. The CDR3 sequence: CASSLRQGWDTEAFF. The CDR3 coding sequence is TGTGCCAGCAGTCTGCGACAGGGGTGGGACACTGAAGCTTTCTTT.

The V and J genes are TRBV5-1 and TRBJ2-1, with D possibly being TRBD2 (7 bases). The germline CDR1 and CDR2 sequences are SGHRS and YFSETQ. This CDR3 is built from 16 residues. Trimming took 4 bases from V and 3 from J, leaving 17 bases between them. CDR3 coding DNA: TGCGCCAGCAGCCCCCGAAGGGGAGGGGGCTACAATGAGCAGTTCTTC. It is translated as CASSPRRGGGYNEQFF.